This T cell receptor beta chain was found in a study of beta chain features in type 1 diabetes. General study findings and limits: Any HLA-type effect on TCRB rearrangement remained unresolved here. Comparison showed that naive, central memory and Treg TCRB repertoires appeared more similar among patients than among healthy donors.

There are 11 residues in the CDR3. The V end lost 7 bases, the J end lost 4 bases, and 7 bases lay between the germline ends. Germline values: CDR1 MDHEN, CDR2 SYDVKM. This clone was picked up a small number of times. Its antigen is unknown. Different DNA sequences within this sample yield the same CDR3. One heparinised draw of blood, averaging about 116 mL, came from each donor. cDNA synthesis used the whole RNA isolate, giving expressed TCRB sequences. The average output of naive, central memory and regulatory T cell samples was several million reads. Assay: immunoSEQ multiplex PCR; the TCRdb copy retains only in-frame clones and omits some. The table shows 860,000 or so clones, with roughly a sixth occurring only once.

This receptor was identified in a woman under 30 in good health. The chain carries TRBV28 and TRBJ1-2; no definite D call. The sequenced sample was naive CD4+ T cells from blood. Written as DNA, the CDR3 is TGTGCCAGCACCTTAGGCTATGGCTACACCTTC. It translates to CASTLGYGYTF.